This record covers a single T cell receptor (beta chain). The length of the CDR3 is 15 residues. The germline CDR1 and CDR2 sequences are LGHNA and YSLEER. The germline V and J ends were trimmed by 1 base and 3 bases, with 12 bases remaining between them. This record belongs to a study of cytomegalovirus exposure and HLA in healthy donors. The PCR had 60 Vbeta and 13 Jbeta primers. Clones were sequenced by immunoSEQ multiplex PCR, and TCRdb holds only the in-frame ones, with some missing. The table lists about 170,000 clones, 60% to 85% of them singletons. This clonotype originated in a female donor in good health and CMV-seronegative. The sample comprised PBMCs. The rearrangement joins TRBV4-3 to TRBJ1-2; a possible D gene is TRBD1 (6 bases). CDR3 sequence (DNA): TGCGCCAGCAGCCAAGGATCGCAGGGGCACTATGGCTACACCTTC. This translates into CASSQGSQGHYGYTF.